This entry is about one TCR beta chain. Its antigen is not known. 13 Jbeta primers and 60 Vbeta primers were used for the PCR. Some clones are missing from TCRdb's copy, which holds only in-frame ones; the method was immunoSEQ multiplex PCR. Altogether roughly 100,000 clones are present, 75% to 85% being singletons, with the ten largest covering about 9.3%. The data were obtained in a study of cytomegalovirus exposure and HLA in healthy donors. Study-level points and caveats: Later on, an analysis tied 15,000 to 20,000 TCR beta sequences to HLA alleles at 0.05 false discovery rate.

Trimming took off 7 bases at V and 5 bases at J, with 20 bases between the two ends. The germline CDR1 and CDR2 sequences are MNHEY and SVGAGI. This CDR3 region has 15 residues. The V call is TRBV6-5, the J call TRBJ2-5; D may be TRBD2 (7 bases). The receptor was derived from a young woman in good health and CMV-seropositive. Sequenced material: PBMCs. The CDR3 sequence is CASKVPGGVRETQYF. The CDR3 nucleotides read TGTGCCAGCAAGGTTCCGGGGGGCGTTCGTGAGACCCAGTACTTC.